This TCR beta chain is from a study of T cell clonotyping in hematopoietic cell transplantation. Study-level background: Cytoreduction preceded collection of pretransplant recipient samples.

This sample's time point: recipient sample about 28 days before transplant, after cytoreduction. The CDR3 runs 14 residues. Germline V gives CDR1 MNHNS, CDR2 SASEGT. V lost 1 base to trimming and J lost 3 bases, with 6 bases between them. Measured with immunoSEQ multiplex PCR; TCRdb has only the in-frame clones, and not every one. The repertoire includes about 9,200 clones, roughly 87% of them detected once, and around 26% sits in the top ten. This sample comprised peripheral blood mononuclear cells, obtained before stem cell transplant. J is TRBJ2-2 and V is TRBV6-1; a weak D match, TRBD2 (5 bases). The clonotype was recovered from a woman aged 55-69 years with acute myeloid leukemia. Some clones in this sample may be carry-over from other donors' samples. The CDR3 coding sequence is TGTGCCAGCAGTGAAGTCGGGGACACCGGGGAGCTGTTTTTT. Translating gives CASSEVGDTGELFF.